This T cell receptor beta chain was obtained from a study of OX40 agonist ivuxolimab in advanced cancers. Only in-frame clones appear in the TCRdb table, and some are missing; sequencing was by immunoSEQ multiplex PCR. The table records 70,000 to 95,000 clones, 85% to 90% of them present only once. This CDR3 contains 12 residues. V lost 7 bases, J lost 2 bases, and 0 bases stayed unmatched. From germline, CDR1 is SQVTM and CDR2 ANQGSEA. Study findings and constraints: Doses of 0.1 to 3.0 mg/kg were accompanied by clonal expansion of CD4+ and CD8+ blood T cells by week 6. The average count of expanded clones was higher among CD8+ T cells than among CD4+. There were also nonresponders showing low normalized T-cell clonal expansion.

This clone occurred once. Its antigen is undetermined. Sequenced material: CD4+ or CD8+ T cells sorted from blood, taken in a trial of the OX40 agonist ivuxolimab. The receptor was isolated from an adult with an advanced solid tumor such as melanoma, head and neck, liver or kidney cancer. The gene calls are TRBV29-1 and TRBJ1-4, with TRBD1 identical over 8 bases. The chain's CDR3 is CSAGGTNEKLFF. The CDR3 region has the DNA TGCAGCGCAGGGGGCACTAATGAAAAACTGTTTTTT.